These 31 T cell receptor beta chains were all obtained from the same sample, sequenced in a study of blood T cell repertoires in COVID-19. Only in-frame clones appear in the TCRdb table, and some are missing; sequencing was by immunoSEQ multiplex PCR. Seen here are under 300,000 clones, 75% to 90% observed once, and the top ten hold roughly 11%. Sequenced sample: peripheral blood. The source is a woman between 70 and 85 years old with acute or convalescent COVID-19.

This chain connects TRBV6-5 to TRBJ1-6; D gene uncertain. This CDR3 is built from 12 residues. The V gene's germline CDR1 is MNHEY and CDR2 SVGAGI. Trimming stripped 7 bases from V and 12 bases from J, with 13 bases between. CDR3 coding DNA: TGTGCCAGCACTCTGCCCCCAGAACCCCTCCACTTT. As protein: CASTLPPEPLHF.

The rearrangement links TRBV7-3 to TRBJ1-2; 8 bases are a match to TRBD1. Looked up from germline, CDR1 is SGHTA and CDR2 is FQGTGA. The CDR3 is 13 amino acids. V trimming: 3 bases; J trimming: 8 bases; junction bases outside the gene matches: 5. This CDR3 is CASSFGQGAGYTF. CDR3 nucleotides: TGTGCCAGCAGCTTTGGGCAGGGGGCCGGCTACACCTTC.

V usage is TRBV12-2 and J usage is TRBJ2-1; the listed D gene, TRBD1, was not tested against the DNA. TRBV12-2 is a recognized pseudogene. The CDR3 consists of 17 residues. CDR3 in amino acids: CASRFTRRTGHYNEQFF. In DNA form, the CDR3 reads TGTGCAAGTCGCTTTACCAGGAGGACAGGGCACTACAATGAGCAGTTCTTC.

The J gene is TRBJ1-1, the V gene TRBV10-3; 10 positions agree with TRBD1. The V and J ends lost 0 bases and 10 bases, in that order; junction bases with no gene match: 11. Germline loops: CDR1 ENHRY, CDR2 SYGVKD. There are 16 residues in the CDR3. The CDR3 DNA follows: TGTGCCATCAGTGAGTCGCTCGGGACAGGGGCCTTTGGAGCTTTCTTT. This codes for CAISESLGTGAFGAFF.

This chain joins TRBV7-9 and TRBJ2-5; TRBD1 is a possible D gene (6 bases). Germline CDR1 and CDR2: SEHNR and FQNEAQ (reference sequence). The CDR3 is 14 residues long. The V end lost 1 base, the J end lost 4 bases, and 10 bases lay between the germline ends. The CDR3 loop reads CASSLDRAGETQYF. As DNA, the CDR3 is TGTGCCAGCAGCTTAGACAGGGCGGGAGAGACCCAGTACTTC.

The chain carries TRBV10-2 and TRBJ2-7; 7 bases are a match to TRBD1. This CDR3 comprises 13 residues. Germline trimming cut 8 bases from V and 0 bases from J; bases unmatched to any gene: 4. CDR1 is WSHSY and CDR2 is SAAADI in the germline V gene. The DNA of the CDR3 is TGCGCCAGCCGACAGGGAATCTCCTACGAGCAGTACTTC. The encoded protein is CASRQGISYEQYF.

The chain recombines TRBV7-2 with TRBJ2-5, with 7 nucleotides matching TRBD2. Trimming at V came to 4 bases and at J to 1 base, leaving 6 bases not matched to a gene. CDR3 length equals 15 residues. Germline CDR1 and CDR2: SGHTA and FQGNSA. CDR3 coding DNA: TGTGCCAGCAGCTCCGGGACTACCGTCCAAGAGACCCAGTACTTC. Residues: CASSSGTTVQETQYF.

The chain couples TRBV19 to TRBJ1-4, with TRBD1 as a possible D gene (6 bases). The CDR3 has 16 amino acids. From germline, CDR1 is LNHDA and CDR2 SQIVND (reference sequence). The ends were cut back, 5 bases at V and 0 bases at J, with 13 bases in the middle. CDR3: CASSGRTAATNEKLFF. The CDR3 DNA is TGTGCCAGTAGTGGCCGGACAGCTGCAACTAATGAAAAACTGTTTTTT.

The chain recombines TRBV14 with TRBJ1-1; TRBD1 matches at 9 bases. This CDR3 region has 13 residues. Germline CDR1 SGHDN, CDR2 FVKESK. Trimming at V came to 4 bases and at J to 7 bases, leaving 4 bases not matched to a gene. The CDR3 DNA follows: TGTGCCAGCAGCCGACAGGGGGGCAGTGAAGCTTTCTTT. Its protein product is CASSRQGGSEAFF.

On this clone: Its ends do not fully match the called genes, so a read error is possible. The chain combines TRBV5-1 with TRBJ2-3; 15 bases line up with TRBD2. Germline V gives CDR1 SGHRS, CDR2 YFSETQ. The length of the CDR3 is 13 residues. DNA for the CDR3: TGCGCCAGCAGCCTCGGGACTAGCGGGGGGACGGATTTT. The encoded protein is CASSLGTSGGTDF.

The chain combines TRBV3-1 (or the pseudogene TRBV3-2) with TRBJ1-1, with 10 bases identical to TRBD1. This CDR3 comprises 15 residues. With 0 bases clipped from V and 4 bases from J, the junction kept 2 bases outside the gene matches. Germline CDR1 LGHDT, CDR2 YNNKEL (reference sequence). CDR3 region: CASSQEGQGLTEAFF. Written as DNA, the CDR3 is TGTGCCAGCAGCCAAGAGGGACAGGGGCTCACTGAAGCTTTCTTT.

This sequence joins TRBV11-2 and TRBJ1-2, with a weak D call TRBD1 (5 bases). V lost 4 bases and J lost 4, with 13 bases in between. CDR1 and CDR2 (germline): SGHAT, FQNNGV. The CDR3 is 14 amino acids. Here the CDR3 reads CASSSQAGIYGYTF. CDR3 sequence (DNA): TGTGCCAGCAGCTCGCAGGCAGGGATCTATGGCTACACCTTC.

This chain links TRBV18 with TRBJ1-2; D is ambiguous. Between the trimmed V and J ends, which lost 4 bases and 6 bases, there was a span of 9 bases. Germline V lookup: CDR1 KGHSH, CDR2 LQKENI. The CDR3 length is 12 residues. DNA of the CDR3: TGTGCCAGCTCACTTAGAGCCCATGGCTACACCTTC. This gives the protein CASSLRAHGYTF.

The CDR3 spells CASRGPTYEQYF. CDR3 nucleotide sequence: TGTGCCAGCAGGGGGCCCACCTACGAGCAGTACTTC. V is TRBV25-1 and J is TRBJ2-7; tentatively, D is TRBD1 (5 bases). The CDR3 has 12 amino acids. V lost 6 bases to trimming and J lost 2 bases, with 8 bases between them. Germline V gene sequence: CDR1 MGHDK, CDR2 SYGVNS.

The CDR3 loop reads CASSFGGRQFF. The CDR3 DNA sequence: TGTGCCAGCAGTTTCGGGGGTCGACAGTTCTTC. The chain links TRBV12-3 or TRBV12-4 to TRBJ2-1; maybe TRBD2 (6 bases). Trimming cost V 3 bases and J 13 bases, with 10 bases left between them. The CDR3 sequence is 11 residues long.

The J gene is TRBJ2-3, the V gene TRBV20-1, with a possible D match to TRBD2 (7 bases). V was clipped by 3 bases and J by 3 bases, with 19 bases between them. The CDR3 has 16 residues. Germline loops: CDR1 DFQATT, CDR2 SNEGSKA (reference sequence). CDR3 residues: CSASTQGGGLTDTQYF. The CDR3 DNA is TGCAGTGCTAGTACACAAGGGGGGGGCTTGACAGATACGCAGTATTTT.

The chain links TRBV6-5 to TRBJ2-7, with 10 nucleotides matching TRBD1. The CDR3 sequence is 15 residues long. Germline CDR1 MNHEY, CDR2 SVGAGI. V dropped 6 bases and J dropped 5; count of bases not matched to a gene: 10. CDR3 amino acids: CASRTGGSGGNEQYF. In DNA, the CDR3 is TGTGCCAGCAGGACAGGGGGCTCCGGTGGGAACGAGCAGTACTTC.

This clone was picked up one time. One end of the junction is discordant with germline, which a read error may explain. The V gene is TRBV7-7, the J gene TRBJ2-5; 7 nucleotides line up with TRBD2. Germline loops: CDR1 SSHAT, CDR2 FNYEAQ (reference sequence). The CDR3 length is 14 residues. CDR3 residues: CASSSSGGRGAQYF. CDR3 nucleotide sequence: TGTGCTAGCAGCTCCTCAGGAGGCCGGGGGGCCCAGTACTTC.

Points on this clone: The same CDR3 is also encoded by other DNA sequences in this sample. The chain's CDR3 is CASSLNRDSYNEQFF. CDR3 sequence (DNA): TGTGCCAGCAGCTTAAACAGGGACTCCTACAATGAGCAGTTCTTC. The chain uses TRBV7-3 and TRBJ2-1; D may be TRBD1 (6 bases). Germline CDR1 is SGHTA and CDR2 is FQGTGA. The CDR3 contains 15 residues. V was trimmed by 1 base and J by 0 bases, leaving 7 bases between them.

The chain recombines TRBV6-6 with TRBJ1-2; D possibly corresponds to TRBD1 (6 bases). V was trimmed by 5 bases and J by 1 base, leaving 11 bases between them. CDR1 MNHNY and CDR2 SVGAGI come from the germline V gene (reference sequence). The CDR3 is 14 residues long. CDR3 bases: TGTGCCAGCAGTGGATGGACAGATAACTATGGCTACACCTTC. This encodes CASSGWTDNYGYTF.

The chain joins TRBV3-1 (or the pseudogene TRBV3-2) to TRBJ1-2; weak D call: TRBD1 (6 bases). CDR3 length equals 15 residues. Germline CDR1 LGHDT, CDR2 YNNKEL (reference sequence). V lost 4 bases to trimming and J lost 5 bases, with 17 bases between them. This CDR3 is CASSPSSQGLYGYTF. In DNA, the CDR3 is TGTGCCAGCAGCCCCTCATCGCAGGGGCTTTATGGCTACACCTTC.

The chain recombines TRBV6-5 with TRBJ1-5, with TRBD1 matching over 8 bases. V shed 6 bases and J 6 bases; nucleotides not matched to a gene: 7. This CDR3 spans 14 amino acids. Germline assignment: CDR1 MNHEY and CDR2 SVGAGI. CDR3 region: CASSRGQGGQPQHF. The CDR3 DNA reads as TGTGCCAGCAGCCGCGGACAGGGCGGTCAGCCCCAGCATTTT.

The CDR3 reads CASSFGQGAGYGYTF. In DNA form, the CDR3 reads TGTGCCAGCAGCTTCGGACAGGGGGCTGGCTATGGCTACACCTTC. The chain joins TRBV5-4 to TRBJ1-2, with 11 bases matching TRBD1. Trimming took 2 bases from V and 4 from J; bases not matched to a gene: 4. Germline V gene sequence: CDR1 SGHNT, CDR2 YYREEE (reference sequence). The CDR3 covers 15 residues.

With respect to this clone: Other DNA variants within this sample encode the same CDR3. The chain couples TRBV7-9 to TRBJ2-2, with TRBD1 as a possible D gene (5 bases). This CDR3 has 16 residues. Trimming pared 5 bases from V and 0 bases from J, leaving 13 bases between. CDR1 is SEHNR and CDR2 is FQNEAQ in the germline V gene (reference sequence). The CDR3 DNA sequence: TGTGCCAGCAGCCCCCGGCAGGGCGCGAACACCGGGGAGCTGTTTTTT. It is translated as CASSPRQGANTGELFF.

CDR3 coding DNA: TGTGCCAGCAGCCCCCAGCGGGGAGGCACAGATACGCAGTATTTT. Residues: CASSPQRGGTDTQYF. This chain links TRBV7-6 with TRBJ2-3, with 7 bases that match TRBD2. The V gene's germline CDR1 is SGHVS and CDR2 FNYEAQ. The V gene end was trimmed by 5 bases and the J gene end by 1 base; junction bases not matched to a gene: 6. This CDR3 has 15 residues.

This clone was counted only a few times. V usage is TRBV19 and J usage is TRBJ1-5; unclear D gene. There are 14 residues in the CDR3. The V end lost 2 bases, the J end lost 2 bases, and 7 bases lay between the germline ends. CDR1 is LNHDA and CDR2 is SQIVND in the germline V gene (reference sequence). This CDR3 is CASSISMGNQPQHF. CDR3 DNA sequence: TGTGCCAGTAGTATAAGCATGGGCAATCAGCCCCAGCATTTT.

The chain carries TRBV6-2 or TRBV6-3 and TRBJ2-2; D is uncertain. With 3 bases removed from V and 6 bases from J, the gap between germline ends came to 5 bases. The germline V gene encodes CDR1 MNHEY and CDR2 SVGEGT. This CDR3 comprises 12 residues. The DNA of the CDR3 is TGTGCCAGCAGTTATGGCCCCGGGGAGCTGTTTTTT. Its translation is CASSYGPGELFF.

The V and J genes are TRBV3-1 (or the pseudogene TRBV3-2) and TRBJ1-6, with no clear D. Deletions cut 0 bases from V and 12 bases from J, with 18 bases between. CDR1 and CDR2 (germline): LGHDT, YNNKEL (reference sequence). This CDR3 spans 16 amino acids. CDR3 loop: CASSQEGSSGWGPLHF. CDR3 DNA sequence: TGTGCCAGCAGCCAAGAGGGCTCCTCGGGATGGGGACCCCTCCACTTT.

As DNA, the CDR3 is TGTGCCAGCTCACCGATGGCAGGGGCTAATGAAAAACTGTTTTTT. This sequence encodes CASSPMAGANEKLFF. The J gene is TRBJ1-4, the V gene TRBV18; TRBD1 is a possible D gene (6 bases). V lost 3 bases and J 3 bases, leaving 11 bases between the germline ends. Germline-derived CDR1 and CDR2 are KGHSH and LQKENI. This CDR3 is 15 amino acids long.

This chain links TRBV4-1 with TRBJ2-1; TRBD2 matches at 9 bases. CDR1 and CDR2 (germline): MGHRA, YSYEKL. The V and J ends lost 4 bases and 6 bases, in that order; junction bases with no gene match: 13. This CDR3 is 17 amino acids long. The CDR3 here is CASSRPLASGAANEQFF. The CDR3 region has the DNA TGCGCCAGCAGCCGCCCACTGGCTAGCGGGGCGGCCAATGAGCAGTTCTTC.

The rearrangement uses TRBV12-3 or TRBV12-4 and TRBJ1-1; D remains ambiguous. The CDR3 runs 12 residues. With 3 bases removed from V and 8 bases from J, the gap between germline ends came to 10 bases. CDR3 sequence: CASSFRDLEAFF. The CDR3, as DNA: TGTGCCAGCAGTTTCCGGGATTTGGAAGCTTTCTTT.